The 6 T cell receptor beta chains given below trace back to one sample, sequenced in a study of blood T cell repertoires in COVID-19. Some clones are missing from TCRdb's copy, which holds only in-frame ones; the method was immunoSEQ multiplex PCR. The table includes around 93,000 clones, roughly 87% detected once. Sequenced: peripheral blood. The receptors were sampled from a man at least 80 years old with acute or convalescent COVID-19.

The chain links TRBV4-3 to TRBJ2-6; TRBD1 might be the D (6 bases). The germline gives CDR1 LGHNA, CDR2 YSLEER. V gave up 1 base and J gave up 2 bases, with 12 bases separating them. This CDR3 spans 17 amino acids. The CDR3 loop is CASSQVKSGAGANVLTF. In DNA, the CDR3 is TGCGCCAGCAGCCAAGTTAAGTCAGGGGCTGGGGCCAACGTCCTGACTTTC.

This chain connects TRBV11-2 to TRBJ2-4; 9 positions agree with TRBD1. The CDR3 is 15 amino acids. Germline assignment: CDR1 SGHAT and CDR2 FQNNGV. The junction had 2 bases not matched to a gene; V was cut back by 2 bases and J by 3 bases. The CDR3 region has the DNA TGTGCCAGCAGCTTAACGACAGGGGGCAAAAACATTCAGTACTTC. Protein sequence: CASSLTTGGKNIQYF.

The rearrangement joins TRBV6-5 to TRBJ1-6; 7 bases agree with TRBD1. The CDR3 contains 15 residues. The junction had 4 bases not matched to a gene; V was cut back by 0 bases and J by 8 bases. The germline CDR1 and CDR2 sequences are MNHEY and SVGAGI. The CDR3: CASSYSGQADSPLHF. The CDR3 DNA follows: TGTGCCAGCAGTTACTCCGGACAGGCTGATTCACCCCTCCACTTT.

The gene calls are TRBV29-1 and TRBJ2-2; 8 bases fit TRBD1. Trimming removed 5 bases from V and 1 base from J; junction bases left unmatched: 3. The germline gives CDR1 SQVTM, CDR2 ANQGSEA. CDR3 length equals 14 residues. CDR3 in DNA: TGCAGCGTTTGGGGGACAGGGAACACCGGGGAGCTGTTTTTT. This gives the protein CSVWGTGNTGELFF.

This rearrangement joins TRBV19 to TRBJ1-1, with D maybe TRBD1 (6 bases). CDR1 and CDR2 from the germline V gene are LNHDA and SQIVND (reference sequence). The V end lost 8 bases, the J end lost 11 bases, and 15 bases lay between the germline ends. The CDR3 is 11 residues long. The CDR3 DNA reads TGTGCCAGTGACCCGGGACACCATGCTTTCTTT. Its protein product is CASDPGHHAFF.

The V and J genes are TRBV9 and TRBJ1-2; D call uncertain. The V end lost 3 bases, the J end lost 8 bases, and 14 bases lay between the germline ends. In germline, CDR1 is SGDLS, CDR2 YYNGEE. This CDR3 has 13 residues. CDR3 residues: CASSGTEVGGYTF. The CDR3 DNA sequence: TGTGCCAGCAGCGGTACGGAGGTGGGGGGCTACACCTTC.